The entry below gives a single T cell receptor beta chain sequence along with its context. Germline loops: CDR1 LNHDA, CDR2 SQIVND (reference sequence). J lost 1 base, V lost 6 bases, and 8 bases had no gene match. The CDR3 is 16 amino acids. The sample is drawn from a study of shared clonotypes between healthy human individuals. Only in-frame clones appear in the TCRdb table, and some are missing; sequencing was by immunoSEQ multiplex PCR. The profile shows around 1.6 million clones, approximately 98% of them singletons. Material for sequencing was naive CD4+ T cells sorted from blood. The sample's subset: CD45RA+ positively selected. The rearrangement uses TRBV19 and TRBJ2-2, with TRBD1 matching over 7 bases. The receptor was isolated from a man aged 25-45 years in good health. Here the CDR3 reads CASSPMDRMNTGELFF. In DNA form, the CDR3 reads TGTGCCAGTAGCCCCATGGACAGGATGAACACCGGGGAGCTGTTTTTT.